The clone carrying this TCR beta chain was picked up a small number of times. Its antigen is not known. This CDR3 has 12 residues. V gave up 0 bases and J gave up 8 bases, with 7 bases separating them. Germline CDR1 is SGHNT and CDR2 is YENEEA. Assay used: immunoSEQ multiplex PCR; TCRdb lists only in-frame clones, some missing. The sample shows about 58,000 clones, over 80% of them seen only once. The data are from a study of OX40 agonist ivuxolimab in advanced cancers. Overall study results and limits: Expanded clones belonging to CD8+ T cells outnumbered, on average, those of CD4+.

The clonotype comes from an adult with an advanced solid tumor such as melanoma, head and neck, liver or kidney cancer. Sample: CD4+ or CD8+ T cells sorted from blood, taken in a trial of the OX40 agonist ivuxolimab. The V and J genes are TRBV11-3 and TRBJ1-2; D ambiguous. CDR3 bases: TGTGCCAGCAGCTTAGACAGTCGCGGCTACACCTTC. Translation gives CASSLDSRGYTF.